A selection of T cell receptor beta chains follows, all from one sample in a study of cytomegalovirus exposure and HLA in healthy donors. Repertoires were generated with immunoSEQ multiplex PCR, while TCRdb's copy carries only in-frame clones and drops some. The sample includes 95,000 to 110,000 clones, around 79% of them seen just once. The source material was PBMCs. These receptors all come from a man between 60 and 75 years old in good health and CMV-seropositive. Both conserved end residues are trimmed from each CDR3. Part of the rows lack a size; the others show once, few, many or a class for expanded clones.

V gene: TRBV6-1; clone size: once; CDR3 protein: ATQTPEGEKLF
V gene: TRBV7-8; clone size: NA; CDR3 protein: ASSLATGGYNSPLH
V gene: TRBV28; clone size: NA; CDR3 protein: ASSYPGQRDEQF
V gene: TRBV9; clone size: NA; CDR3 protein: ASSVVGGGTEAF
V gene: TRBV30; clone size: NA; CDR3 protein: AWSSRGNTIY
V gene: TRBV11-2; clone size: NA; CDR3 protein: ASRPLRDYSYEQY
V gene: TRBV12-5; clone size: NA; CDR3 protein: ASGLVLGGRAF
V gene: TRBV5-5; clone size: NA; CDR3 protein: ASSYEPGQGARSNQPQH
V gene: TRBV7-2; clone size: once; CDR3 protein: ASSLGQGYGYT
V gene: TRBV12-5; clone size: NA; CDR3 protein: ASGLVGGETQY
V gene: TRBV18; clone size: NA; CDR3 protein: ASSPPSGTDTQY
V gene: TRBV7-3; clone size: NA; CDR3 protein: ASSEQIMNTEAF
V gene: TRBV6-6; clone size: NA; CDR3 protein: ASTLGVHTGELF
V gene: TRBV5-1; clone size: NA; CDR3 protein: ASREGTGSHQPQH
V gene: TRBV6-5; clone size: NA; CDR3 protein: ASRDLQGRNEQF
V gene: TRBV21-1; clone size: once; CDR3 protein: ASSNPPPGDTYEQY
V gene: TRBV7-6; clone size: few; CDR3 protein: ASSLEDRSSPLH
V gene: TRBV19; clone size: NA; CDR3 protein: ASVERGGQDTQY
V gene: TRBV5-1; clone size: NA; CDR3 protein: ASSPGQGGEKLF
V gene: TRBV6-1; clone size: NA; CDR3 protein: ASSEDQAGGNNEQF
V gene: TRBV10-2; clone size: NA; CDR3 protein: ASSESSGLTGELF
V gene: TRBV28; clone size: few; CDR3 protein: ASSLGTYNEKLF
V gene: TRBV7-9; clone size: NA; CDR3 protein: ASSLGPGLVVGGYT
V gene: TRBV19; clone size: NA; CDR3 protein: ASNAAGGSYNEQF
V gene: TRBV29-1; clone size: NA; CDR3 protein: SVGSPGGEKLF
V gene: TRBV6-1; clone size: few; CDR3 protein: ASSDRSGGEDTEAF
V gene: TRBV7-9; clone size: NA; CDR3 protein: SSSSPTGGTTDTQY
V gene: TRBV19; clone size: few; CDR3 protein: ASSVPDRINEKLF
V gene: TRBV6-1; clone size: NA; CDR3 protein: ASRLDRVQPQH
V gene: TRBV7-8; clone size: NA; CDR3 protein: ASSLNLAGQGNYGYT
V gene: TRBV29-1; clone size: NA; CDR3 protein: STSGAATDTQY
V gene: TRBV7-6; clone size: NA; CDR3 protein: ASSLRPAGFTGELF
V gene: TRBV10-1; clone size: few; CDR3 protein: ASSESIEETQY
V gene: TRBV7-9; clone size: NA; CDR3 protein: ASSGITDTQY
V gene: TRBV6-1; clone size: NA; CDR3 protein: ASSFRGTDTQY
V gene: TRBV19; clone size: NA; CDR3 protein: ASSRTVENEQF
V gene: TRBV6-5; clone size: many; CDR3 protein: ASTETSTGSLGYT
V gene: TRBV7-6; clone size: NA; CDR3 protein: ASSPREGWTYEQY
V gene: TRBV19; clone size: NA; CDR3 protein: ASSIGAGNQPQH
V gene: TRBV5-4; clone size: NA; CDR3 protein: ASSLGAQGMNTEAF